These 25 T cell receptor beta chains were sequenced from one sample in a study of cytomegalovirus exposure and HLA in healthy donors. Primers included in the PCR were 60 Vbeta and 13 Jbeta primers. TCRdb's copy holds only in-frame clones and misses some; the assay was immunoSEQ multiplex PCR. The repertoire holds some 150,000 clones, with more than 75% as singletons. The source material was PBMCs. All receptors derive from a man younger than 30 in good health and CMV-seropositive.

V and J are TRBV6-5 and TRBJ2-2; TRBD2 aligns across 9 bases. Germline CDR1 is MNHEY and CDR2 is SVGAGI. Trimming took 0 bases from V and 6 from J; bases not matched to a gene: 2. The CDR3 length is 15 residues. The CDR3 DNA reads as TGTGCCAGCAGTTACTCGTCTAGCGGGGCCGGGGAGCTGTTTTTT. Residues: CASSYSSSGAGELFF.

The CDR3 is CAIRIGTGEGGYTF. The CDR3 region has the DNA TGTGCCATCAGGATCGGGACAGGGGAGGGTGGCTACACCTTC. The rearrangement uses TRBV10-3 and TRBJ1-2; 10 bases agree with TRBD1. Germline V lookup: CDR1 ENHRY, CDR2 SYGVKD. There are 14 residues in the CDR3. Trimming at V came to 6 bases and at J to 7 bases, leaving 8 bases not matched to a gene.

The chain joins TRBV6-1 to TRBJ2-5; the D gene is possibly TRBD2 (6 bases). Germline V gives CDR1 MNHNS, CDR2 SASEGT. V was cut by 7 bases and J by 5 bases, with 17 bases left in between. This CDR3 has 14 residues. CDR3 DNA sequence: TGTGCCAGCACCCAATGGGGGGAATCGGAGACCCAGTACTTC. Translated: CASTQWGESETQYF.

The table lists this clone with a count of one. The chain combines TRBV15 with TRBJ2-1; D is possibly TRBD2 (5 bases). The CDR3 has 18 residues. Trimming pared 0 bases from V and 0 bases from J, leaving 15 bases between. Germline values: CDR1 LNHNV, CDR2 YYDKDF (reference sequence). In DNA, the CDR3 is TGTGCCACCAGCAGAGACCCCGCGCGAGGGAGCTCCTACAATGAGCAGTTCTTC. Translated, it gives CATSRDPARGSSYNEQFF.

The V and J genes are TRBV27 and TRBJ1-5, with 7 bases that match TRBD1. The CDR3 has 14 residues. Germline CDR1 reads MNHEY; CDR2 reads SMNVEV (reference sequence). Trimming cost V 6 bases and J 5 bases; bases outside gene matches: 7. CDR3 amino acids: CASSRNRGDQPQHF. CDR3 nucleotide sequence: TGTGCCAGCAGCCGGAACAGGGGCGATCAGCCCCAGCATTTT.

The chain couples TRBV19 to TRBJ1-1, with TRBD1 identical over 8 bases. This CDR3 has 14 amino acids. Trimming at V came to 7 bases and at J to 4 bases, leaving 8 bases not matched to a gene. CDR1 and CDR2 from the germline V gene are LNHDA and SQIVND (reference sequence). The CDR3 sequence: CASTTDREVTEAFF. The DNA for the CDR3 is TGTGCCAGTACCACGGACAGGGAGGTCACTGAAGCTTTCTTT.

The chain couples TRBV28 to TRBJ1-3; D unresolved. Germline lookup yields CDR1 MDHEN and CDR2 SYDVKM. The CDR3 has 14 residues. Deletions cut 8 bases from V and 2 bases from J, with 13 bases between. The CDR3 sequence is CASLIRGTGNTIYF. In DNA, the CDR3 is TGTGCCAGCTTGATCCGGGGAACTGGAAACACCATATATTTT.

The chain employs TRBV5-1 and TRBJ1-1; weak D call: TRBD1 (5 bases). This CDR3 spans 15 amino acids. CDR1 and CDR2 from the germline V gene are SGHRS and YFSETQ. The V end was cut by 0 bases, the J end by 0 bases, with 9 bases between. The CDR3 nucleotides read TGCGCCAGCAGCTTGGATCAGGGAATGAACACTGAAGCTTTCTTT. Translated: CASSLDQGMNTEAFF.

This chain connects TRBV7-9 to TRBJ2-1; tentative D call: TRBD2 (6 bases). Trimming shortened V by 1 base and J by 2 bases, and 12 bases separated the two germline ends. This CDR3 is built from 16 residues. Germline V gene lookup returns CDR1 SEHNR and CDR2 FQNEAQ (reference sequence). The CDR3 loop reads CASSLGVAVPYNEQFF. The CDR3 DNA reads TGTGCCAGCAGCTTAGGGGTAGCGGTACCCTACAATGAGCAGTTCTTC.

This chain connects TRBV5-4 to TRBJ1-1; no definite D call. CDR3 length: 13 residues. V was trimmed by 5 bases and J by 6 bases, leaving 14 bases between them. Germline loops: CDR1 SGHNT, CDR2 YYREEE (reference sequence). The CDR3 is CASSSRGDPEAFF. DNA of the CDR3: TGTGCCAGCAGTTCCCGGGGAGACCCTGAAGCTTTCTTT.

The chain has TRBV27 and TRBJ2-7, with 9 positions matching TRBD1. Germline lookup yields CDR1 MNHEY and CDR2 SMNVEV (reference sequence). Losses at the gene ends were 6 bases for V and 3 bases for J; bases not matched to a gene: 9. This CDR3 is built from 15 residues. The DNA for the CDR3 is TGTGCCAGCAGCCTTAGGACAGGGGCTCTCTACGAGCAGTACTTC. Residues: CASSLRTGALYEQYF.

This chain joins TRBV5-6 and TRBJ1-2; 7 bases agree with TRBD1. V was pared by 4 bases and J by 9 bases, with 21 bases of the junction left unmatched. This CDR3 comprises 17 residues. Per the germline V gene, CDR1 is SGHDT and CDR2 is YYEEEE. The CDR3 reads CASSGGQDVVSFLRYTF. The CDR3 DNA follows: TGTGCCAGCAGCGGCGGACAGGACGTCGTTTCCTTCCTTCGCTACACCTTC.

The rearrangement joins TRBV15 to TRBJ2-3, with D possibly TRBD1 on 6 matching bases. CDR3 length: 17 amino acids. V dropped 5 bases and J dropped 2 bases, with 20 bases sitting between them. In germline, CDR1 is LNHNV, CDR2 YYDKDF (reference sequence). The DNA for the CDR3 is TGTGCCACCAGCTCACGACGAGGGGGAAGGGACACAGATACGCAGTATTTT. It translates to CATSSRRGGRDTDTQYF.

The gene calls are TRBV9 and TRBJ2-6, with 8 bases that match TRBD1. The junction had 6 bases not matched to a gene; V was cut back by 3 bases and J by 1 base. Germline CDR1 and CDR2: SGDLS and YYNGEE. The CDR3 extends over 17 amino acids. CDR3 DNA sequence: TGTGCCAGCAGCGCGACAGGGGCCGAGTCTGGGGCCAACGTCCTGACTTTC. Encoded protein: CASSATGAESGANVLTF.

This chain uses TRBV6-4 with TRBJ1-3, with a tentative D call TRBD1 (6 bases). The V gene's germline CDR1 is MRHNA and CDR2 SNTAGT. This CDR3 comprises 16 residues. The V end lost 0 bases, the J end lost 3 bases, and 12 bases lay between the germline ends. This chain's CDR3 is CASSDSKQGYGNTIYF. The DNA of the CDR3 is TGTGCCAGCAGTGACTCGAAACAGGGTTATGGAAACACCATATATTTT.

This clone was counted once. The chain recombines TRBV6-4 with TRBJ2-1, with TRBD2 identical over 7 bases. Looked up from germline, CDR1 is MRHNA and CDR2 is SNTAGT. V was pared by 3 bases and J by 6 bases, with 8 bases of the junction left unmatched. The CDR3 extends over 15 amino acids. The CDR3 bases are TGTGCCAGCAGTGAGGAAGCGGGAATGGCCAATGAGCAGTTCTTC. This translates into CASSEEAGMANEQFF.

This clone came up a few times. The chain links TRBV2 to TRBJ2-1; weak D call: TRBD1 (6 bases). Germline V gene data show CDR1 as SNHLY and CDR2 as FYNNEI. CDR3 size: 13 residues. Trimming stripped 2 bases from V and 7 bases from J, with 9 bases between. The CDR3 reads CASSENRENEQFF. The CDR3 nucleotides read TGTGCCAGCAGTGAAAACAGGGAAAATGAGCAGTTCTTC.

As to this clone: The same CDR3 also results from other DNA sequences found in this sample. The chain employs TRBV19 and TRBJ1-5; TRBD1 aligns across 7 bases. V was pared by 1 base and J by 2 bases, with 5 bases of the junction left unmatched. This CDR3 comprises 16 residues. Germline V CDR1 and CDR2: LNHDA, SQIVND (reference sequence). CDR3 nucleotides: TGTGCCAGTAGTATAGGGAGGGGGCCGGGCAATCAGCCCCAGCATTTT. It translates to CASSIGRGPGNQPQHF.

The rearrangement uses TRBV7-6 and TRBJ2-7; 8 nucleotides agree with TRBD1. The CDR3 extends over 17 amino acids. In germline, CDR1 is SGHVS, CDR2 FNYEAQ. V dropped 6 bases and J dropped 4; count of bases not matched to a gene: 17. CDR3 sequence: CASSPSGGGEGRYEQYF. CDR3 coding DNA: TGTGCCAGCAGTCCGTCAGGGGGCGGGGAAGGCAGGTACGAGCAGTACTTC.

CDR3 sequence (DNA): TGTGCCAGCAGCCGCGACAGGGGGGCTTTGCATTTT. Encoded protein: CASSRDRGALHF. V usage is TRBV7-2 and J usage is TRBJ1-5; 9 nucleotides agree with TRBD1. Trimming cost V 5 bases and J 15 bases; bases outside gene matches: 8. The germline V gene encodes CDR1 SGHTA and CDR2 FQGNSA. CDR3 size: 12 residues.

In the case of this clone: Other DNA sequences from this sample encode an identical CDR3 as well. This CDR3 reads CASSVTVNTEAFF. The CDR3 coding sequence is TGTGCCAGCAGCGTCACAGTGAACACTGAAGCTTTCTTT. The V gene is TRBV11-3, the J gene TRBJ1-1, with D unresolved. CDR3 length: 13 residues. Trimming stripped 5 bases from V and 0 bases from J, with 7 bases between. Looked up from germline, CDR1 is SGHNT and CDR2 is YENEEA.

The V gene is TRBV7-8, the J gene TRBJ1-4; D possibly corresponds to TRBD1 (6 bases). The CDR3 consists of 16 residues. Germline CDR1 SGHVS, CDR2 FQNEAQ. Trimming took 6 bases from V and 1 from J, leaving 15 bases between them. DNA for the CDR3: TGTGCCAGCAGTCGGGGAAGGGGGATAACTAATGAAAAACTGTTTTTT. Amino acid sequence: CASSRGRGITNEKLFF.

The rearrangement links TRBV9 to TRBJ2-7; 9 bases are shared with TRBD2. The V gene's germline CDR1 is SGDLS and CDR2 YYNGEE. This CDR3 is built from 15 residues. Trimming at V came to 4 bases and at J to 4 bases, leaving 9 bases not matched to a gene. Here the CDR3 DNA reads TGTGCCAGCAGCCCCGGGCTAGCGGGGATATACGAGCAGTACTTC. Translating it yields CASSPGLAGIYEQYF. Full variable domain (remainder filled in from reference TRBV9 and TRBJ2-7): DSGVTQTPKHLITATGQRVTLRCSPRSGDLSVYWYQQSLDQGLQFLIQYYNGEERAKGNILERFSAQQFPDLHSELNLSSLELGDSALYFCASSPGLAGIYEQYFGPGTRLTVT.

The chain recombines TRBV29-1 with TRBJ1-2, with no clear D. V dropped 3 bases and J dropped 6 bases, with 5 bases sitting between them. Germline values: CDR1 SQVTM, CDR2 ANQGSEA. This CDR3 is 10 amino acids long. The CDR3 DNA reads TGCAGCGTTGATCAGAATGGCTACACCTTC. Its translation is CSVDQNGYTF.

CDR3 in DNA: TGTGCCAGCAGCTTCGGCCGGGAGTACTACACAGATACGCAGTATTTT. It is translated as CASSFGREYYTDTQYF. The V call is TRBV5-4, the J call TRBJ2-3; possibly TRBD2 for D (6 bases). Deletions cut 2 bases from V and 2 bases from J, with 15 bases between. Germline lookup yields CDR1 SGHNT and CDR2 YYREEE (reference sequence). CDR3 size: 16 residues.